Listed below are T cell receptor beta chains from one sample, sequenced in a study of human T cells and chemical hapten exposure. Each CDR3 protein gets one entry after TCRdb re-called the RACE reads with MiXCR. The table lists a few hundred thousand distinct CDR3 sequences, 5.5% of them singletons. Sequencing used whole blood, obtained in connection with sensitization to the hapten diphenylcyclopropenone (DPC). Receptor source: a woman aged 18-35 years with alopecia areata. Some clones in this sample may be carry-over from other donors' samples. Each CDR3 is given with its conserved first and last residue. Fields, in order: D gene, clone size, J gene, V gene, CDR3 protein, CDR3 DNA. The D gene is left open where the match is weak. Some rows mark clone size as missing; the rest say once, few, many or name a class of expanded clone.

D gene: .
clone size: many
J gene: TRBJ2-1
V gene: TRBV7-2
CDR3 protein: CASSLGSDVGQFF
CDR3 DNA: TGTGCCAGCAGCTTAGGAAGTGACGTTGGTCAGTTCTTC

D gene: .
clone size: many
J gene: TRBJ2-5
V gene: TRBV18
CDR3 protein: CASSRLTGRTQETQYF
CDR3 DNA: TGTGCCAGCTCACGACTGACAGGGAGGACGCAAGAGACCCAGTACTTC

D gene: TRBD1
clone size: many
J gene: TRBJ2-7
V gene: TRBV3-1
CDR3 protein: CASGTGSLYEQYF
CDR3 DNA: TGTGCCAGCGGGACAGGCTCCCTCTACGAGCAGTACTTC

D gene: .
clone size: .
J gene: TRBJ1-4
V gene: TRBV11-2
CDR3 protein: CACASWGATNEKLFF
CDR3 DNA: TGTGCCTGCGCGAGTTGGGGGGCGACTAATGAAAAACTGTTTTTT

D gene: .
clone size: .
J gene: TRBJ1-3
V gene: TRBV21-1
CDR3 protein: CASSKKPDTEAGNTIYF
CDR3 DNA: TGTGCCAGCAGCAAAAAGCCGGACACGGAGGCTGGAAACACCATATATTTT

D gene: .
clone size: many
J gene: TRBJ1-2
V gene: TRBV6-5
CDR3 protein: CASSRGGIIYGYTF
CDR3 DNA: TGTGCCAGCAGTCGGGGGGGGATTATCTATGGCTACACCTTC

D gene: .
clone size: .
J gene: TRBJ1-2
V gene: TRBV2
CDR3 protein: CASSAQGNYGYTF
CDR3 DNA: TGTGCCAGCAGTGCCCAGGGGAACTATGGCTACACCTTC

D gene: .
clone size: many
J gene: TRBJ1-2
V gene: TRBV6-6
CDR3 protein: CASSYAQPPYGYTF
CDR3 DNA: TGTGCCAGCAGTTACGCACAACCTCCCTATGGCTACACCTTC

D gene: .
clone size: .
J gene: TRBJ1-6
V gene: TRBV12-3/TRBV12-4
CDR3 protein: CASSPSPGNSPLHF
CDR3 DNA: TGTGCCAGCAGCCCGAGCCCGGGAAATTCACCCCTCCACTTT

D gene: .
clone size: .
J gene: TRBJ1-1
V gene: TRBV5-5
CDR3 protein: CASSDGQTYNTEAFF
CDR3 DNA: TGTGCCAGCAGCGACGGACAGACCTATAACACTGAAGCTTTCTTT

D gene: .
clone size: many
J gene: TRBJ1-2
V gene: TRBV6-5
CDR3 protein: CASRSLAQGYTF
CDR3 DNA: TGTGCCAGCAGATCCTTAGCGCAAGGCTACACCTTC

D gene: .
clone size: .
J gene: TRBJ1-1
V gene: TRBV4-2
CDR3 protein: CASSQDGGASTEAFF
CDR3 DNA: TGTGCCAGCAGCCAAGATGGGGGGGCGAGCACTGAAGCTTTCTTT

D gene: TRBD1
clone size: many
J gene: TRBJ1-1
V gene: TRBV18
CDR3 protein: CASSPRTGELNTEAFF
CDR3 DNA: TGTGCCAGCTCACCCCGGACAGGCGAGTTGAACACTGAAGCTTTCTTT